These T cell receptor beta chains were read from a single sample in a study of graft-versus-host responses after intestinal transplantation. Assay used: immunoSEQ multiplex PCR; TCRdb lists only in-frame clones, some missing. The data show over 10,000 clones, roughly 93% seen once. The sample consisted of PBMCs, taken about 32 months after intestinal transplantation. All receptors come from a human patient who received an intestinal transplant, so some T cells may come from the graft donor. Each CDR3 is given with its conserved first and last residue. D genes are given only for firm matches. Clone size is not always given. Where it is, it says once, few, many or a class for expanded clones.

>TRBD2|once|TRBJ2-5|TRBV18
CASSKLAGGQETQYF
TGTGCCAGCTCAAAACTAGCGGGGGGCCAAGAGACCCAGTACTTC
>TRBD2|.|TRBJ2-2|TRBV5-5
CASSYGLAGDYTGELFF
TGTGCCAGCAGCTACGGACTAGCGGGGGACTACACCGGGGAGCTGTTTTTT
>.|.|TRBJ2-7|TRBV5-1
CASSLARDYEQYF
TGCGCCAGCAGCTTGGCGAGGGACTACGAGCAGTACTTC
>TRBD2|few|TRBJ2-5|TRBV6-1
CASSELAGGQETQYF
TGTGCCAGCAGTGAACTAGCGGGGGGGCAAGAGACCCAGTACTTC
>.|.|TRBJ2-3|TRBV7-9
CASLGGTDTQYF
TGTGCCAGCCTGGGGGGAACAGATACGCAGTATTTT
>TRBD1|.|TRBJ1-5|TRBV6-5
CASSPSGGHQPQHF
TGTGCCAGCAGTCCGTCAGGGGGTCATCAGCCCCAGCATTTT
>.|.|TRBJ1-1|TRBV6-1
CASMRGTEAFF
TGTGCCAGCATGAGAGGGACTGAAGCTTTCTTT
>.|.|TRBJ1-1|TRBV2
CATLPGRGEAFF
TGTGCCACGTTACCGGGACGGGGTGAAGCTTTCTTT
>.|.|TRBJ2-4|TRBV27
CASSLSGGRVKNIQYF
TGTGCCAGCAGTTTATCGGGGGGTAGGGTGAAAAACATTCAGTACTTC
>.|.|TRBJ1-5|TRBV27
CASSQGSNQPQHF
TGTGCCAGCAGCCAGGGGAGCAATCAGCCCCAGCATTTT
>TRBD1|.|TRBJ1-2|TRBV7-9
CASPDRGDGYTF
TGTGCCAGCCCGGACAGGGGGGATGGCTACACCTTC
>.|.|TRBJ1-6|TRBV12-5
CASGISPMAGRNSPLHF
TGTGCTAGTGGGATATCCCCTATGGCAGGGCGTAATTCACCCCTCCACTTT
>TRBD1|.|TRBJ1-2|TRBV5-1
CASSLAGDSNYGYTF
TGCGCCAGCAGCTTGGCCGGGGACAGTAACTATGGCTACACCTTC
>.|.|TRBJ2-1|TRBV7-3
CASSPWGGAYNEQFF
TGTGCCAGCAGCCCCTGGGGGGGGGCTTACAATGAGCAGTTCTTC
>.|.|TRBJ2-5|TRBV4-2
CASSHDHRRKETQYF
TGTGCCAGCAGCCACGACCACAGGAGAAAAGAGACCCAGTACTTC
>.|.|TRBJ1-1|TRBV14
CASSQGFVEAFF
TGTGCCAGCAGCCAGGGGTTCGTTGAAGCTTTCTTT
>TRBD2|once|TRBJ2-3|TRBV25-1
CASSELAGDTDTQYF
TGTGCCAGCAGTGAATTGGCGGGGGACACAGATACGCAGTATTTT
>.|.|TRBJ2-5|TRBV13
CASSLGLYRVGKETQYF
TGTGCCAGCAGCTTAGGCCTATACAGGGTCGGGAAAGAGACCCAGTACTTC
>.|.|TRBJ1-1|TRBV6-5
CASSYGEGRTEAFF
TGTGCCAGCAGTTACGGGGAGGGAAGGACTGAAGCTTTCTTT